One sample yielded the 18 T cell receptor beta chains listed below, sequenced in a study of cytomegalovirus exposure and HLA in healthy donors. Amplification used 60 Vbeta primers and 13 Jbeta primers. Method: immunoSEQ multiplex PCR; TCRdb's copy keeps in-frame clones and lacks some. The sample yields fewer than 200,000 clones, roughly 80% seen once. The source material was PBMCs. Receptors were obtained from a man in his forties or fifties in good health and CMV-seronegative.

The CDR3 loop is CASRPGQRMDEQFF. The CDR3, as DNA: TGTGCCAGCAGGCCGGGACAGAGAATGGATGAGCAGTTCTTC. This chain links TRBV7-3 with TRBJ2-1, with TRBD1 matching 7 bases. The germline V gene has CDR1 SGHTA and CDR2 FQGTGA. This CDR3 has 14 residues. Trimming took 6 bases from V and 8 from J; bases not matched to a gene: 10.

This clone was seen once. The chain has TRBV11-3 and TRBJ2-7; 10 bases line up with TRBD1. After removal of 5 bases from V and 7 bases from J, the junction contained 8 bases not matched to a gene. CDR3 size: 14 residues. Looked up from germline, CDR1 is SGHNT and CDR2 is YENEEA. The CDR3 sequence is CASSGDRGLREQYF. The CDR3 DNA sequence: TGTGCCAGCAGCGGTGACAGGGGGCTTCGGGAGCAGTACTTC.

CDR3 residues: CASRLTGTRDEQYF. CDR3 in DNA: TGTGCCAGCAGATTAACCGGGACTAGGGACGAGCAGTACTTC. V usage is TRBV28 and J usage is TRBJ2-7; 8 bases are a match to TRBD2. Germline CDR1 reads MDHEN; CDR2 reads SYDVKM. V gave up 6 bases and J gave up 5 bases; unmatched junction bases: 9. The CDR3 runs to 14 residues.

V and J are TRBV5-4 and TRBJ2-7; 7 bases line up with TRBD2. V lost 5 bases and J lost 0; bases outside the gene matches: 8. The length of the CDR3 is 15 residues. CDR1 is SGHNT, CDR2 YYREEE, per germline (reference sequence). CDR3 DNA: TGTGCCAGCAGTTCTGGGGGGGGGAGCTCCTACGAGCAGTACTTC. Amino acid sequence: CASSSGGGSSYEQYF.

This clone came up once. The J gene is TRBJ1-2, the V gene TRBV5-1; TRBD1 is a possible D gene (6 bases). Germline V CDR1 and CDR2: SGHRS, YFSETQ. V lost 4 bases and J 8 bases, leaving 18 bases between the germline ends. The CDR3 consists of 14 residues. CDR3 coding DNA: TGCGCCAGCAGCCCTCAACAGGGCGTATACGGCTACACCTTC. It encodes CASSPQQGVYGYTF.

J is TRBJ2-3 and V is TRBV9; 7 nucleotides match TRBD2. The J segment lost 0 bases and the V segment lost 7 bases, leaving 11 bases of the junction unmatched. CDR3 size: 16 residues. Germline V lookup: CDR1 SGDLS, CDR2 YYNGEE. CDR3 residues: CASARWGGESTDTQYF. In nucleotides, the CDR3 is TGTGCCAGCGCGCGTTGGGGAGGGGAGAGCACAGATACGCAGTATTTT.

This CDR3 is CARGQGTFYGYTF. CDR3 DNA sequence: TGCGCCAGGGGACAGGGGACCTTCTATGGCTACACCTTC. The chain recombines TRBV10-1 with TRBJ1-2; 10 bases match TRBD1. J was trimmed by 4 bases and V by 9 bases; bases with no gene match: 5. Germline V lookup: CDR1 WNHNN, CDR2 SYGVQD (reference sequence). The CDR3 extends over 13 amino acids.

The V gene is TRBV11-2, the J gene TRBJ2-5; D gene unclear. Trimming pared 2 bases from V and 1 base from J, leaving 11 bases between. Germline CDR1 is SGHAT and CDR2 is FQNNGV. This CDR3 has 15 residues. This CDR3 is CASSLTPTPQETQYF. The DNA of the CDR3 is TGTGCCAGCAGCTTAACCCCTACCCCCCAAGAGACCCAGTACTTC.

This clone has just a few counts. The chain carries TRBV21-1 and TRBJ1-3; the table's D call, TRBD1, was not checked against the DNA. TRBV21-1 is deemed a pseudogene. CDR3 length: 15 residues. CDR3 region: CASSGGTGAGNTIYF. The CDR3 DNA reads TGTGCCAGCAGCGGGGGGACAGGAGCTGGAAACACCATATATTTT.

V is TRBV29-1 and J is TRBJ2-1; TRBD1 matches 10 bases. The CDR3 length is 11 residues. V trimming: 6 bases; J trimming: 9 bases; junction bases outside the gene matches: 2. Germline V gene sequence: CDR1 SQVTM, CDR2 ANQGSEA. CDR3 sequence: CSVGDRGEQFF. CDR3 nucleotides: TGCAGCGTAGGGGACAGGGGTGAGCAGTTCTTC.

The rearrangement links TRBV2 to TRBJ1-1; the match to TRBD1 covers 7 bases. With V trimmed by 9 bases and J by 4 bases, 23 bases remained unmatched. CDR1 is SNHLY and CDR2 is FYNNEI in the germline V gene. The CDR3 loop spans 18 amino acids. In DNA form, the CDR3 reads TGTGCCAGTAGTACAACGACGAACAGGGACAGAATGGGCACTGAAGCTTTCTTT. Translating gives CASSTTTNRDRMGTEAFF.

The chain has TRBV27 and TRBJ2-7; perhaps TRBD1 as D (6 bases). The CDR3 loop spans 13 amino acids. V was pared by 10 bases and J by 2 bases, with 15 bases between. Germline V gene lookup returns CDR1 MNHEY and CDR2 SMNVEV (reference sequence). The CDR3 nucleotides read TGTGCCACCCGACCGACAGGAGCCTACGAGCAGTACTTC. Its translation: CATRPTGAYEQYF.

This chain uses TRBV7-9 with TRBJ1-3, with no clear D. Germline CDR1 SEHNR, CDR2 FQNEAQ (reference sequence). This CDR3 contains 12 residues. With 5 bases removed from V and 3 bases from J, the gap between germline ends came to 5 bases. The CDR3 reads CASSRYGNTIYF. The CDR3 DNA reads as TGTGCCAGCAGCCGGTATGGAAACACCATATATTTT.

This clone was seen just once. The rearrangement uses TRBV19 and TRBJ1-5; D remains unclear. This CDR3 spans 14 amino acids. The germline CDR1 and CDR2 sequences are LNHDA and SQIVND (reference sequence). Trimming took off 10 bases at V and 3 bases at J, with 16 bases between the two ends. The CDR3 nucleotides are TGTGCCACTGAGGGAGGAGCAAACAATCAGCCCCAGCATTTT. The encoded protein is CATEGGANNQPQHF.

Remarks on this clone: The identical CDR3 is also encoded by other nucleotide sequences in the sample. CDR3 in DNA: TGTGCCAGCAGCTTAGTCGGACAGGGCACAGATACGCAGTATTTT. Residues: CASSLVGQGTDTQYF. This sequence joins TRBV7-2 and TRBJ2-3; 7 nucleotides line up with TRBD1. Germline V gene sequence: CDR1 SGHTA, CDR2 FQGNSA. The CDR3 is 15 residues long. J lost 1 base, V lost 1 base, and 2 bases had no gene match.

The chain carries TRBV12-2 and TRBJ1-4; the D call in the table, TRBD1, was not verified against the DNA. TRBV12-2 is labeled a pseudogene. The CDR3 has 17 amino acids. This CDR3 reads CASRLTDRAPWNEKLFF. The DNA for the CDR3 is TGTGCAAGTCGCTTAACTGACAGGGCTCCTTGGAATGAAAAACTGTTTTTT.

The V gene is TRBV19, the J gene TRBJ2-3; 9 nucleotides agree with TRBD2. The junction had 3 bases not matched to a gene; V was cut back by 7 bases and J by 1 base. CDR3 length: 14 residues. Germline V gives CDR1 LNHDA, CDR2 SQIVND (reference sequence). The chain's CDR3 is CASNQRGGTDTQYF. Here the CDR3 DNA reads TGTGCCAGTAATCAGCGGGGGGGCACAGATACGCAGTATTTT.

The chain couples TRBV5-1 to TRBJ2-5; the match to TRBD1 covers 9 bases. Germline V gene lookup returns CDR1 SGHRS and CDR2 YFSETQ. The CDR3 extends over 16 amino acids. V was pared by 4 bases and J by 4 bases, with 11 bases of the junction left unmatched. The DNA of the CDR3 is TGCGCCAGCAGCAGAGTCGGACAGGGGAGGCGAGAGACCCAGTACTTC. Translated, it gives CASSRVGQGRRETQYF. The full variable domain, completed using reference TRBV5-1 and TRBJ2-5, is KAGVTQTPRYLIKTRGQQVTLSCSPISGHRSVSWYQQTPGQGLQFLFEYFSETQRNKGNFPGRFSGRQFSNSRSEMNVSTLELGDSALYLCASSRVGQGRRETQYFGPGTRLLVL.